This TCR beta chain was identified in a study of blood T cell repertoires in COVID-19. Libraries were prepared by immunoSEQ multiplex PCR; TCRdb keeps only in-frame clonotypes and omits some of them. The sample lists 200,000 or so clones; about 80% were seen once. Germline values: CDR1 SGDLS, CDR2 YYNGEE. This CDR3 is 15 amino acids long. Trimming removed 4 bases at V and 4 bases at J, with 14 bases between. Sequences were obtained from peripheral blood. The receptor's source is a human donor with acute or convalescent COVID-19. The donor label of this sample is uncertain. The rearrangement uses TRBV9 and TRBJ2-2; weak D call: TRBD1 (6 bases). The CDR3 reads CASSLTGQGTGELFF. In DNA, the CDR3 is TGTGCCAGCAGCCTTACGGGACAAGGCACCGGGGAGCTGTTTTTT.